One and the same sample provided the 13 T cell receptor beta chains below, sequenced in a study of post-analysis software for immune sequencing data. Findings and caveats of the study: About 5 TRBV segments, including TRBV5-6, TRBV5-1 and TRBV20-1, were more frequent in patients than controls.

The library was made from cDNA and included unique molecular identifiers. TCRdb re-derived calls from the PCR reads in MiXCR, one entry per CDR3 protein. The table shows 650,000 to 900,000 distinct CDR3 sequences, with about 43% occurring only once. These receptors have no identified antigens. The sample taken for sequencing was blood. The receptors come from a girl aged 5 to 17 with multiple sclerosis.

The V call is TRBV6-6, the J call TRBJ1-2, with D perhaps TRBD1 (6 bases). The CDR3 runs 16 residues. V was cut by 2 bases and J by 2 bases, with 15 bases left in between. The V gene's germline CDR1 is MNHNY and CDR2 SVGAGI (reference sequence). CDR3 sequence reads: CASSYPNRDTNYGYTF. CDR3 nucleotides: TGTGCCAGCAGTTACCCGAACCGGGACACCAACTATGGCTACACCTTC.

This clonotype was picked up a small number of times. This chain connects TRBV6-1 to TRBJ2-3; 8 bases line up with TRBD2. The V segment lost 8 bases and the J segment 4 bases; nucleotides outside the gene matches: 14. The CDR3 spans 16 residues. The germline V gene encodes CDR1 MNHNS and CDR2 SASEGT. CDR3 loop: CASWFSGAGESDTQYF. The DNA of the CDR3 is TGTGCCAGCTGGTTCAGCGGAGCGGGAGAATCAGATACGCAGTATTTT.

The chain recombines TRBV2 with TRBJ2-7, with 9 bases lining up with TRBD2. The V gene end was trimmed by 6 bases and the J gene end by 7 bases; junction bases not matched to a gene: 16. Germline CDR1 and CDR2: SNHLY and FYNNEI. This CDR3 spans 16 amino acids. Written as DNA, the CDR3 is TGTGCCAGCAGCCCCCCGACTAGCGGAAGACAGAGGGAGCAGTACTTC. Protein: CASSPPTSGRQREQYF.

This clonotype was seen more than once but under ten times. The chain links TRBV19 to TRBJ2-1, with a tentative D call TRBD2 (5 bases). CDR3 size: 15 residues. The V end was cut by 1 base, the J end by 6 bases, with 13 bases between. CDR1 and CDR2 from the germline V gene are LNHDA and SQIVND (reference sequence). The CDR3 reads CASSIGNPRGNEQFF. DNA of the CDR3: TGTGCCAGTAGTATAGGGAACCCCCGGGGCAATGAGCAGTTCTTC.

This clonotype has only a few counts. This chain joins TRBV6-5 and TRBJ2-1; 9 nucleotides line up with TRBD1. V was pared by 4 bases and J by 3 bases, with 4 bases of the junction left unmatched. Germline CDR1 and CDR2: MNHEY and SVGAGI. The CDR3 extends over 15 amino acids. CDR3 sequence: CASSSGQGNYNEQFF. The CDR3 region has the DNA TGTGCCAGCAGTTCAGGACAGGGGAACTACAATGAGCAGTTCTTC.

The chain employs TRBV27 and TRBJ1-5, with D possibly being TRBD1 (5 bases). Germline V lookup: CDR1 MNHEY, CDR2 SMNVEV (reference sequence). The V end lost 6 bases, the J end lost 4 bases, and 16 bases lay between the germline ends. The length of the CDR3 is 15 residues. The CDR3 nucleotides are TGTGCCAGCAGCCCAAAAGACAGTCTGAATCAGCCCCAGCATTTT. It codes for CASSPKDSLNQPQHF.

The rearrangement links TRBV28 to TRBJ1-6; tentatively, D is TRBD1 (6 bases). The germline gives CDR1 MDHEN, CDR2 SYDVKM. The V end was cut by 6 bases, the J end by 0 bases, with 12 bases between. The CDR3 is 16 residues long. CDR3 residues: CASRPTGSSYNSPLHF. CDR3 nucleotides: TGTGCCAGCAGGCCCACAGGGAGCTCCTATAATTCACCCCTCCACTTT.

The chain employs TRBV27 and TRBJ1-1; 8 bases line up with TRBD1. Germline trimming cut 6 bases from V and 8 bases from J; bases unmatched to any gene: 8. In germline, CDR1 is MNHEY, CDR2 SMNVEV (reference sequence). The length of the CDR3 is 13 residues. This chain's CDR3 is CASRGDRLGEAFF. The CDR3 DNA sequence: TGTGCCAGCAGGGGGGACAGGTTGGGGGAAGCTTTCTTT.

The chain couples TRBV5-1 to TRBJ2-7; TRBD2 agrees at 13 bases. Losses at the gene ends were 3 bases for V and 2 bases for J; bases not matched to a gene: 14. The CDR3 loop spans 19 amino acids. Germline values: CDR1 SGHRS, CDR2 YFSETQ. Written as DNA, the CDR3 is TGCGCCAGCAGCTCCAACTCCGGGACTAGCGGGAAACGGACCTACGAGCAGTACTTC. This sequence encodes CASSSNSGTSGKRTYEQYF.

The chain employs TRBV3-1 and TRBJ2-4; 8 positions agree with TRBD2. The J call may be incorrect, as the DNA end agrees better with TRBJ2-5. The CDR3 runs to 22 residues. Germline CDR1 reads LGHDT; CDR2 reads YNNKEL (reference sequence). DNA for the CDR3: TGTGCCAGCAGCCAAGGTGTCAGGGTGGTAGTAGTGGGAGCGGGAGAACGGGAGACCCAGTACTTC. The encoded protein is CASSQGVRVVVVGAGERETQYF.

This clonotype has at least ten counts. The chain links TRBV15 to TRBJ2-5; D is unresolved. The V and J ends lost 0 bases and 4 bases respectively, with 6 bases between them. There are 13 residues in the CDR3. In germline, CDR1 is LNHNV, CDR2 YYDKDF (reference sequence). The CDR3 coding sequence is TGTGCCACCAGCAGAGATCAGAGAGAGACCCAGTACTTC. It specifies CATSRDQRETQYF.

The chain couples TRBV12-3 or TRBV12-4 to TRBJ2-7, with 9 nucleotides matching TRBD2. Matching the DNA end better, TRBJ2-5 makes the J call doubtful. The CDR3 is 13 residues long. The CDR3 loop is CASSFAGGGTQYF. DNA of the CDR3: TGTGCCAGCAGTTTCGCGGGAGGGGGGACCCAGTACTTC.

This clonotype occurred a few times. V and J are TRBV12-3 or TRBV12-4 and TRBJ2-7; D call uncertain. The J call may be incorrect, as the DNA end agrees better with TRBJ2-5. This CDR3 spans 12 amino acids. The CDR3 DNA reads TGTGCCAGCAGTTCGGTGCGAGAGACCCAGTACTTC. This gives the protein CASSSVRETQYF.